This T cell receptor beta chain was found in a study of T cells after yellow fever vaccination (dated by TCRdb to about 2019). For the study in its entirety: Memory subsets (EM, EMRA, CM and Tscm) were sorted on a BD FACS Aria III using CD3, CD45RA, CCR7 and CD95 staining. Libraries from fractions with low cell numbers were prepared with the SMART-Seq v4 Ultra Low Input RNA kit. To follow T-cell clones before and after both primary and booster YFV17D yellow fever vaccination, bulk TCR alpha and beta repertoires underwent longitudinal sequencing. Memory subsets were sorted on days 0, 15 and 45 and at 18 months after primary vaccination, and on days 0, 15 and 45 after the 30-year booster. Two healthy male donors, one aged 18 to 30 and one aged 30 to 40 years, made up the cohort. Blood was collected at multiple timepoints before and after primary and secondary immunization, and bulk PBMC replicates and cell subsets were isolated. Overall study results and their limits: After the booster, most clones that had expanded after primary vaccination were detected again (around 97% of CD4 and around nine tenths of CD8), suggesting broad maintenance of memory. Computational filtering was needed because FACS-sorted repertoires could contain abundant contaminating clonotypes from the bulk population. Because the study included only a couple of donors, the extent to which the findings can be generalized is limited. The secondary T-cell response was weaker than the primary response but faster, peaking on day 5 instead of day 15. A small share of clonotypes was detected in both CD4 and CD8 compartments, with the overlap likely arising from convergent recombination. On day 0, almost all vaccine-responding clonotypes were found to be below detection in the sorted memory subsets.

This clonotype appeared many times. Base qualities are not provided; no much larger clone lies one nucleotide away. TCR cDNA was synthesized by 5'RACE template switching, which introduced a universal primer site and unique molecular identifiers. Priming of cDNA synthesis was performed from both the TCR alpha and TCR beta constant segments. Libraries were amplified in two PCR steps, with sample barcodes and sequencing adapters added in the second step. Libraries were sequenced on Illumina HiSeq 2500 (2x100 bp) or NovaSeq (2x150 bp). The original methods were these. MIGEC handled demultiplexing of reads and collapsing into UMI consensus sequences, while MiXCR performed V(D)J alignment. Clonotypes responding to the vaccine were identified with edgeR on replicate PBMC samples, with the criteria of FDR below 0.01 and a log2 fold change above 5 up to day 15. Bulk clonotypes were assigned CD4 or CD8 identity according to which sequenced CD4 or CD8 repertoire held them at higher abundance. To estimate the distribution of each clone across memory phenotypes, clonotype frequencies in memory subsets were weighted by FACS-sorted cell numbers. The public reads were run again by TCRdb, first through fastp at Q25 and then through MiXCR, and only productive beta chains were kept. One record per CDR3 amino acid sequence lists the most common genes and DNA. The authors' filters were not applied to this entry. Present in this sample are approximately 13,000 distinct CDR3 sequences, approximately 4.9% of which were seen just once. The top ten clonotypes cover 51% of the sample.

The CDR3, from cysteine to phenylalanine, totals 14 residues. Here the CDR3 DNA is all that survives: 42 bases in frame from base 1. V is pared back by 4 bases and J by 6 bases, with 12 bases lying between the germline termini. The CDR1 and CDR2 encoded by the germline V gene are SGHAT and FQNNGV. Reading the label with the study, this specimen's treatment or condition is: live attenuated yellow fever vaccine strain. PBMCs were isolated from peripheral blood using a standard Ficoll-Paque protocol. RNA from sorted memory subsets was extracted with the RNeasy Micro Kit. The rearranged segments are TRBV11-2 and TRBJ1-4; the D segment cannot be called with confidence. This receptor was taken from a man aged 30-40 years who received the YFV17D yellow fever vaccine. The material was PBMCs, either bulk or a sorted T-cell subset (CD4+, CD8+, memory, or dextramer-sorted; not recorded which), obtained 45 days after the yellow fever booster vaccination. The DNA reads TGTGCCAGCAGCTCATCGGTCCGCTATGAAAAACTGTTTTTT. It codes for CASSSSVRYEKLFF.